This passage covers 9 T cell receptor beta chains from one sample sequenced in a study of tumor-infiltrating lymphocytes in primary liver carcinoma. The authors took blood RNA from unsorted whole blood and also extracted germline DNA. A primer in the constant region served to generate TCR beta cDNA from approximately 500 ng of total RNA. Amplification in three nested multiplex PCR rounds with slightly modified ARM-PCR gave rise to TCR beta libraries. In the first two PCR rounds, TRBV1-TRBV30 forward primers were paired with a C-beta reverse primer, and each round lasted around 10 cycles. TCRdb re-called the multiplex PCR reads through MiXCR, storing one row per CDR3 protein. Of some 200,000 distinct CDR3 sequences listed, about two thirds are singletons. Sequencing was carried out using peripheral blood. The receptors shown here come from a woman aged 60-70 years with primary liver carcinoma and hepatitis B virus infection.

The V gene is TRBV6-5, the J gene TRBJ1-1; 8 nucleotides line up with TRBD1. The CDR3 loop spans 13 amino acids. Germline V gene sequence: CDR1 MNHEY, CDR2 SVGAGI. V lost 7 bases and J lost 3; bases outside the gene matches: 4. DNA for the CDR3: TGTGCCAGCATTAACAGGGGGGACACTGAAGCTTTCTTT. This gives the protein CASINRGDTEAFF.

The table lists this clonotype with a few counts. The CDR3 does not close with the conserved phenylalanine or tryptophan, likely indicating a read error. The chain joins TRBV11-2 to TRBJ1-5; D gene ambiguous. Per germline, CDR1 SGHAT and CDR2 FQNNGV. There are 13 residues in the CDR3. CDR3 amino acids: CASSTTSNQPQHL. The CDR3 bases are TGTGCTAGCAGCACCACTAGCAATCAGCCCCAGCATCTT.

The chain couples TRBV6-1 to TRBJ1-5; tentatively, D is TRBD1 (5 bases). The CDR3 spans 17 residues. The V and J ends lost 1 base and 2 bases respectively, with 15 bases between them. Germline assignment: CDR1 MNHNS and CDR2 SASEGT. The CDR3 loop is CASSEDYWGNGNQPQHF. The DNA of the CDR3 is TGTGCCAGCAGTGAAGATTATTGGGGCAACGGCAATCAGCCCCAGCATTTT.

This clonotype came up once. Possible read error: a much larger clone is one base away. In nucleotides, the CDR3 is TGTGCCAGCAGCTTACGTGAGTCCCCCTACGGGCAGTACTTC. It is translated as CASSLRESPYGQYF. The chain is built from TRBV7-9 and TRBJ2-7, with D unresolved. The germline gives CDR1 SEHNR, CDR2 FQNEAQ (reference sequence). There are 14 residues in the CDR3.

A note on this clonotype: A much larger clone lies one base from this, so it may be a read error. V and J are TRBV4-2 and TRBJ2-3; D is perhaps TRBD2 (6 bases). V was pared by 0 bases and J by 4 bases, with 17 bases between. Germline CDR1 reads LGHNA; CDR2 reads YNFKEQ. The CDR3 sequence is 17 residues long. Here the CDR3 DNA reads TGTGCCAGCAGCCAAGACTGGGCCCGGGAGAGGGCAGATACGCAGTATTTT. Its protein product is CASSQDWARERADTQYF.

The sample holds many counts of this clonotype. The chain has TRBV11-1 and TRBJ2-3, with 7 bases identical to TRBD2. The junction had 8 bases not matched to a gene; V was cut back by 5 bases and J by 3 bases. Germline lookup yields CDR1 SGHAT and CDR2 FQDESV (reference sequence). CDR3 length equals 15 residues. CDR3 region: CASSQTAGATDTQYF. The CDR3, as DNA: TGTGCCAGCAGCCAAACGGCGGGAGCTACAGATACGCAGTATTTT.

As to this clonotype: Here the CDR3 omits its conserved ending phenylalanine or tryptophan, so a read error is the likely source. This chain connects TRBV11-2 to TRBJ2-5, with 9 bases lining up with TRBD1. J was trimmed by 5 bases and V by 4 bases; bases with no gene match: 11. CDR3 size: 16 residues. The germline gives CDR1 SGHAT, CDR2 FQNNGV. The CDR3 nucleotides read TGTGCCAGCAGCTCCTGGACAGGGGCGACCCAGGAGACCCAGTACTTG. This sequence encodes CASSSWTGATQETQYL.

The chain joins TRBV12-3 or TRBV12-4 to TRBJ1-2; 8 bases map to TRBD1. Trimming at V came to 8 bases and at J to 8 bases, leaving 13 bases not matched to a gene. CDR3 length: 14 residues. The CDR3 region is CASGPTRTGLGYTF. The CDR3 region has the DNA TGTGCCAGCGGTCCTACCCGGACAGGGCTCGGCTACACCTTC.

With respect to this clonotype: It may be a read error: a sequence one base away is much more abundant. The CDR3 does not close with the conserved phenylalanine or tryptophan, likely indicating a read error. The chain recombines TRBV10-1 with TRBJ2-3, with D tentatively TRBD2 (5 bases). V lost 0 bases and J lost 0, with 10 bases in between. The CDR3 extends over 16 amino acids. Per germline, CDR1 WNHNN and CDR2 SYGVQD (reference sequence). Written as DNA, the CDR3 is TGCGCCAGCAGTGAGTCAACTGCTAGCAGCACAGATACGCAGTATTCT. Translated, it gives CASSESTASSTDTQYS.